These T cell receptor beta chains were read from a single sample in a study of OX40 agonist ivuxolimab in advanced cancers. Profiled with immunoSEQ multiplex PCR; TCRdb holds only in-frame clones, not every one. The sample lists 70,000 to 80,000 clones; 93% were seen once. Sequenced material: CD4+ or CD8+ T cells sorted from blood, taken in a trial of the OX40 agonist ivuxolimab. The origin of the receptors is an adult with an advanced solid tumor such as melanoma, head and neck, liver or kidney cancer. Each CDR3 is given with its conserved first and last residue. D genes are given only for firm matches. Only some rows state a clone size, as once, few, many or a class for expanded clones.

J gene	D gene	V gene	clone size	CDR3 DNA	CDR3 protein
TRBJ1-1	NA	TRBV30	once	TGTGCCTGGAGTGTAAGGAGTCATGAAGCTTTCTTT	CAWSVRSHEAFF
TRBJ2-5	TRBD1	TRBV11-2	NA	TGTGCCAGCAGCGACCGGACAGGGGGCGAAGAGACCCAGTACTTC	CASSDRTGGEETQYF
TRBJ1-1	NA	TRBV5-4	NA	TGTGCCAGCAGCATAAGGGGGATTGAAGCTTTCTTT	CASSIRGIEAFF
TRBJ2-5	NA	TRBV4-1	once	TGCGCCAGCAGCCAAGATACGGGGGCATGGGAGACCCAGTACTTC	CASSQDTGAWETQYF
TRBJ1-4	NA	TRBV27	NA	TGTGCCAGCAGCCCCCTGTACAGCTCGACTAATGAAAAACTGTTTTTT	CASSPLYSSTNEKLFF
TRBJ2-1	TRBD2	TRBV2	NA	TGTGCCAGCAGTGTTTTCGGCCAATCTAGCGGGAGACTTGGCTCCGATGAGCAGTTCTTC	CASSVFGQSSGRLGSDEQFF
TRBJ1-6	NA	TRBV6-5	NA	TGTGCCAGCAGATTGGGGCAGGGCAATTCACCCCTCCACTTT	CASRLGQGNSPLHF
TRBJ2-1	NA	TRBV9	NA	TGTGCCAGCAGCGTAGAGGAAAGGGCCCACAATGAGCAGTTCTTC	CASSVEERAHNEQFF
TRBJ2-2	NA	TRBV4-3	few	TGCGCCAGCAGCCAGGAATTGACGACCGGGGAGCTGTTTTTT	CASSQELTTGELFF
TRBJ2-7	TRBD1	TRBV29-1	NA	TGCAGCGTTCCGGGGACAGGGGGTATCTACGAGCAGTACTTC	CSVPGTGGIYEQYF